The 28 T cell receptor beta chains below were found in one sample sequenced in a study of cytomegalovirus exposure and HLA in healthy donors. In the PCR, 60 Vbeta and 13 Jbeta primers were used. The repertoire was sequenced with immunoSEQ multiplex PCR; TCRdb's copy has only in-frame clones and lacks some. The table includes 150,000 to 200,000 clones, around 83% detected once. The sample taken for sequencing was PBMCs. Receptor source: a woman younger than 30 in good health and CMV-seronegative.

The chain recombines TRBV4-1 with TRBJ1-2, with a possible D match to TRBD1 (6 bases). CDR1 MGHRA and CDR2 YSYEKL come from the germline V gene. CDR3 length: 14 amino acids. V was cut by 0 bases and J by 8 bases, with 13 bases left in between. For the CDR3, the DNA is TGCGCCAGCAGCCAAGATTCAGGGGAGGGAGGCTACACCTTC. Its translation: CASSQDSGEGGYTF.

V and J are TRBV25-1 and TRBJ2-2; tentative D call: TRBD2 (6 bases). CDR3 length: 14 amino acids. With 8 bases removed from V and 1 base from J, the gap between germline ends came to 11 bases. Germline V gives CDR1 MGHDK, CDR2 SYGVNS. CDR3 region: CASAGTGNTGELFF. The CDR3 DNA is TGTGCCAGCGCCGGGACTGGGAACACCGGGGAGCTGTTTTTT.

The chain employs TRBV11-2 and TRBJ2-1, with D possibly being TRBD2 (5 bases). The CDR3 runs to 16 residues. CDR1 and CDR2 from the germline V gene are SGHAT and FQNNGV. The V and J ends lost 3 bases and 4 bases respectively, with 16 bases between them. CDR3 nucleotides: TGTGCCAGCAGCTTTTCAGGAGCGGACCTATACAATGAGCAGTTCTTC. Its translation is CASSFSGADLYNEQFF.

This clone was seen a handful of times. This chain uses TRBV5-8 with TRBJ2-2, with D tentatively TRBD2 (5 bases). The V end lost 4 bases, the J end lost 3 bases, and 19 bases lay between the germline ends. The CDR3 has 17 amino acids. Germline V gives CDR1 SGHTS, CDR2 YDEGEE. The CDR3: CASSQDWSSRYTGELFF. In nucleotides, the CDR3 is TGTGCCAGCAGCCAAGATTGGTCTAGCAGATACACCGGGGAGCTGTTTTTT.

This clone was observed once. This chain uses TRBV6-5 with TRBJ2-3, with 7 positions matching TRBD1. The germline gives CDR1 MNHEY, CDR2 SVGAGI. The V segment lost 6 bases and the J segment 6 bases; nucleotides outside the gene matches: 0. The CDR3 has 11 amino acids. The CDR3 DNA is TGTGCCAGCAGGACAGGGGATACGCAGTATTTT. Translation gives CASRTGDTQYF.

The V gene is TRBV19, the J gene TRBJ2-6, with D tentatively TRBD2 (5 bases). The V end was cut by 1 base, the J end by 0 bases, with 13 bases between. The CDR3 runs to 18 residues. CDR1 is LNHDA and CDR2 is SQIVND in the germline V gene (reference sequence). CDR3 bases: TGTGCCAGTAGTATAGCCCTTCCGGGGAGCTCTGGGGCCAACGTCCTGACTTTC. This codes for CASSIALPGSSGANVLTF.

The chain links TRBV9 to TRBJ2-7; D is perhaps TRBD2 (7 bases). This CDR3 has 14 residues. V was pared by 4 bases and J by 2 bases, with 13 bases between. In germline, CDR1 is SGDLS, CDR2 YYNGEE. The CDR3: CASSPGGRPYEQYF. CDR3 DNA sequence: TGTGCCAGCAGCCCCGGGGGGCGGCCCTACGAGCAGTACTTC.

This clone was recorded once. V usage is TRBV9 and J usage is TRBJ2-1; TRBD2 matches 7 bases. CDR1 SGDLS and CDR2 YYNGEE come from the germline V gene. V lost 7 bases and J lost 0; bases outside the gene matches: 13. The CDR3 extends over 17 amino acids. The CDR3 region is CASADPAGESSYNEQFF. The CDR3, as DNA: TGTGCCAGCGCCGACCCTGCGGGGGAAAGCTCCTACAATGAGCAGTTCTTC.

This clone appeared once. This chain connects TRBV4-1 to TRBJ1-2; 10 bases align to TRBD1. Germline V gene data show CDR1 as MGHRA and CDR2 as YSYEKL. This CDR3 contains 18 residues. V shed 3 bases, J shed 3 bases, and the junction held 13 bases outside the gene matches. Here the CDR3 DNA reads TGCGCCAGCAGCCATGAGGCTGATCTCGGGACAGGGGACTATGGCTACACCTTC. This sequence encodes CASSHEADLGTGDYGYTF.

V gene TRBV4-3 combines with J gene TRBJ2-7, with 7 bases aligning to TRBD2. This CDR3 is built from 17 residues. Germline V gives CDR1 LGHNA, CDR2 YSLEER. J was trimmed by 6 bases and V by 0 bases; bases with no gene match: 14. The CDR3 DNA follows: TGCGCCAGCAGCCAAGATTCATTCGGGGGAGCGGGGTTCGAGCAGTACTTC. This codes for CASSQDSFGGAGFEQYF.

Regarding this clone: The same CDR3 is also encoded by other DNA sequences in this sample. The rearrangement joins TRBV19 to TRBJ2-5; D remains unclear. Per germline, CDR1 LNHDA and CDR2 SQIVND (reference sequence). V lost 3 bases to trimming and J lost 1 base, with 6 bases between them. The CDR3 is made up of 13 amino acids. CDR3 sequence (DNA): TGTGCCAGTAGTATGACTTCCCAAGAGACCCAGTACTTC. Protein: CASSMTSQETQYF.

The V call is TRBV5-1, the J call TRBJ2-3; no reliable D call. The CDR3 spans 13 residues. The V gene's germline CDR1 is SGHRS and CDR2 YFSETQ. With 6 bases removed from V and 4 bases from J, the gap between germline ends came to 12 bases. The CDR3 sequence: CASTATRSDTQYF. As DNA, the CDR3 is TGCGCCAGCACCGCTACGCGATCAGATACGCAGTATTTT.

V usage is TRBV7-2 and J usage is TRBJ2-7; the match to TRBD1 covers 7 bases. The germline V gene encodes CDR1 SGHTA and CDR2 FQGNSA. V was clipped by 4 bases and J by 5 bases; unmatched bases: 8. The CDR3 loop spans 14 amino acids. CDR3 in DNA: TGTGCCAGCAGCTCCGGGACAGCAGGGGACGAGCAGTACTTC. Translating gives CASSSGTAGDEQYF.

The V and J genes are TRBV7-8 and TRBJ2-6; 8 positions agree with TRBD1. Germline V lookup: CDR1 SGHVS, CDR2 FQNEAQ. V lost 3 bases and J lost 0; bases outside the gene matches: 1. The CDR3 sequence is 16 residues long. CDR3 protein: CASSLTGVSGANVLTF. CDR3 coding DNA: TGTGCCAGCAGCTTGACAGGGGTCTCTGGGGCCAACGTCCTGACTTTC.

The chain joins TRBV7-9 to TRBJ1-1; 11 bases line up with TRBD1. J gave up 2 bases and V 5 bases, and 4 bases lay outside the gene matches. This CDR3 spans 15 amino acids. The V gene's germline CDR1 is SEHNR and CDR2 FQNEAQ (reference sequence). The DNA for the CDR3 is TGTGCCAGCAGCACTGGGACAGGGGGAAACACTGAAGCTTTCTTT. Its protein is CASSTGTGGNTEAFF.

The chain combines TRBV5-1 with TRBJ2-2, with 11 bases lining up with TRBD2. Germline V gene sequence: CDR1 SGHRS, CDR2 YFSETQ. V was pared by 4 bases and J by 4 bases, with 9 bases of the junction left unmatched. This CDR3 has 17 residues. CDR3 residues: CASSPYLAGGRTGELFF. The CDR3 nucleotides are TGCGCCAGCAGCCCCTACCTAGCGGGAGGACGCACCGGGGAGCTGTTTTTT.

The chain combines TRBV28 with TRBJ2-1, with TRBD2 matching 14 bases. CDR3 size: 16 residues. V was clipped by 7 bases and J by 2 bases; unmatched bases: 4. Per the germline V gene, CDR1 is MDHEN and CDR2 is SYDVKM. Here the CDR3 reads CASTGLAGGTYNEQFF. The DNA of the CDR3 is TGTGCCAGCACAGGACTAGCGGGAGGCACCTACAATGAGCAGTTCTTC.

V and J are TRBV18 and TRBJ1-2, with 12 bases lining up with TRBD1. Germline trimming cut 3 bases from V and 7 bases from J; bases unmatched to any gene: 6. The length of the CDR3 is 15 residues. Germline assignment: CDR1 KGHSH and CDR2 LQKENI. The CDR3 bases are TGTGCCAGCTCACCTACGGGACAGGGGGCCGCTGGCTACACCTTC. This sequence encodes CASSPTGQGAAGYTF. Supplemented by reference TRBV18 and TRBJ1-2, the full variable domain reads NAGVMQNPRHLVRRRGQEARLRCSPMKGHSHVYWYRQLPEEGLKFMVYLQKENIIDESGMPKERFSAEFPKEGPSILRIQQVVRGDSAAYFCASSPTGQGAAGYTFGSGTRLTVV.

On this clone itself: One end of the junction varies from germline; a read error may be responsible. The chain combines TRBV7-9 with TRBJ1-1; no definite D call. CDR1 is SEHNR and CDR2 is FQNEAQ in the germline V gene (reference sequence). The CDR3 spans 16 residues. The CDR3 DNA reads as TGTTCCAGCAGCTTAAGTGGAGGGAGTACGAACACTGAAGCTTTCTTT. This codes for CSSSLSGGSTNTEAFF.

This chain connects TRBV4-3 to TRBJ2-3, with 9 bases fitting TRBD2. The CDR3 has 19 amino acids. The ends lost 0 bases at V and 0 bases at J; junction bases unmatched: 10. Germline V gives CDR1 LGHNA, CDR2 YSLEER. CDR3: CASSQEGYHSGSSTDTQYF. The CDR3 bases are TGCGCCAGCAGCCAAGAGGGCTATCATAGCGGGAGCAGCACAGATACGCAGTATTTT.

The J gene is TRBJ1-2, the V gene TRBV7-2, with D tentatively TRBD1 (5 bases). V lost 3 bases and J 1 base, leaving 15 bases between the germline ends. The CDR3 totals 16 residues. Germline assignment: CDR1 SGHTA and CDR2 FQGNSA. CDR3 coding DNA: TGTGCCAGCAGCTTTGGGGGGGAGGCTCGTAACTATGGCTACACCTTC. Protein product: CASSFGGEARNYGYTF.

This clone was found a few times. The gene calls are TRBV27 and TRBJ2-1; D possibly corresponds to TRBD1 (6 bases). From germline, CDR1 is MNHEY and CDR2 SMNVEV (reference sequence). Trimming pared 2 bases from V and 0 bases from J, leaving 8 bases between. The CDR3 spans 15 residues. The CDR3 nucleotides read TGTGCCAGCAGTTTAGAGGGGGTCTCCTACAATGAGCAGTTCTTC. Its translation is CASSLEGVSYNEQFF.

The chain joins TRBV4-1 to TRBJ1-1; weak D call: TRBD1 (5 bases). The CDR3 runs to 16 residues. CDR1 and CDR2 (germline): MGHRA, YSYEKL. The V end lost 1 base, the J end lost 5 bases, and 17 bases lay between the germline ends. CDR3 DNA: TGCGCCAGCAGCCAAGCCACCTTAGGGGCGAGAACTGAAGCTTTCTTT. Residues: CASSQATLGARTEAFF.

The CDR3 reads CASSQGTGVDEKLFF. CDR3 coding DNA: TGTGCCAGCAGCCAAGGGACAGGGGTTGATGAAAAACTGTTTTTT. V usage is TRBV14 and J usage is TRBJ1-4; the match to TRBD1 covers 9 bases. CDR1 and CDR2 from the germline V gene are SGHDN and FVKESK. The junction had 3 bases not matched to a gene; V was cut back by 1 base and J by 6 bases. This CDR3 comprises 15 residues. The whole variable domain, remainder taken from reference TRBV14 and TRBJ1-4, is EAGVTQFPSHSVIEKGQTVTLRCDPISGHDNLYWYRRVMGKEIKFLLHFVKESKQDESGMPNNRFLAERTGGTYSTLKVQPAELEDSGVYFCASSQGTGVDEKLFFGSGTQLSVL.

The V and J genes are TRBV29-1 and TRBJ2-5; tentative D call: TRBD1 (5 bases). The CDR3 consists of 16 residues. The V and J ends lost 6 bases and 5 bases respectively, with 25 bases between them. CDR1 is SQVTM, CDR2 ANQGSEA, per germline. The CDR3 nucleotides read TGCAGCGTGCCTAAGGCAGGGTCCGGACGTTTCGAGACCCAGTACTTC. Translated: CSVPKAGSGRFETQYF.

The chain is built from TRBV30 and TRBJ1-1; 9 bases map to TRBD1. V was clipped by 4 bases and J by 9 bases; unmatched bases: 9. Germline values: CDR1 GTSNPN, CDR2 SVGIG (reference sequence). CDR3 length: 13 amino acids. CDR3 amino acids: CAWTPPGQGQAFF. The CDR3 bases are TGTGCCTGGACGCCGCCGGGACAGGGTCAAGCTTTCTTT.

V is TRBV11-2 and J is TRBJ2-3; the match to TRBD2 covers 8 bases. Trimming removed 1 base from V and 1 base from J; junction bases left unmatched: 10. The length of the CDR3 is 18 residues. Per the germline V gene, CDR1 is SGHAT and CDR2 is FQNNGV. The CDR3 sequence is CASSLVGTGGPRTDTQYF. The DNA for the CDR3 is TGTGCCAGCAGCTTAGTGGGGACGGGAGGGCCGCGCACAGATACGCAGTATTTT.

The V and J genes are TRBV5-1 and TRBJ2-2; no reliable D call. CDR3 size: 14 residues. V was trimmed by 0 bases and J by 1 base, leaving 4 bases between them. CDR1 is SGHRS, CDR2 YFSETQ, per germline. The CDR3 coding sequence is TGCGCCAGCAGCTTGGCGGGGAACACCGGGGAGCTGTTTTTT. Its translation is CASSLAGNTGELFF.